This TCR beta chain was recorded in a study of OX40 agonist ivuxolimab in advanced cancers. Study overall: In this trial design, patients received ivuxolimab intravenously at 0.01 to 10 mg/kg every 2 weeks.

This table comes from immunoSEQ multiplex PCR, and its TCRdb copy is limited to in-frame clones, with some not included. Among more than 30,000 clones listed, about 89% were seen once. Turning to this clone: Antigen specificity is unknown.

The CDR3 is made up of 16 amino acids. Germline assignment: CDR1 SGHTA and CDR2 FQGNSA. V was pared by 1 base and J by 7 bases, with 5 bases of the junction left unmatched. Study-level points and caveats: Doses of 0.1 to 3.0 mg/kg were accompanied by clonal expansion of CD4+ and CD8+ blood T cells by week 6. Still undetermined is the antigen specificity of the expanded peripheral T cells.

The sequence was obtained from an adult with an advanced solid tumor such as melanoma, head and neck, liver or kidney cancer. The V and J genes are TRBV7-2 and TRBJ2-3, with TRBD2 identical over 13 bases. The material was CD4+ or CD8+ T cells sorted from blood, obtained in a trial of the OX40 agonist ivuxolimab. CDR3 residues: CASSLELAGGMNTQYF. For the CDR3, the DNA is TGTGCCAGCAGCTTAGAACTAGCGGGAGGGATGAATACGCAGTATTTT.